This paragraph reports one T cell receptor beta chain. This sample is part of a study of control samples from healthy donors and cancer patients. CDR3 size: 15 residues. CDR1 and CDR2 from the germline V gene are SGDLS and YYNGEE. Trimming removed 5 bases from V and 5 bases from J, with 19 bases in between. The method was immunoSEQ multiplex PCR; TCRdb's version includes in-frame clones alone and lacks a portion of them. The table records 100,000 to 150,000 clones, about 93% of them present only once. The chain carries TRBV9 and TRBJ2-5, with a weak D call TRBD1 (6 bases). The sequencing sample was made of blood. The sequence came from a man aged 18 to 29 in good health. This CDR3 is CASSVRTEKRETQYF. The CDR3 DNA reads as TGTGCCAGCAGTGTCCGGACAGAAAAACGGGAGACCCAGTACTTC.